This note documents a single TCR beta chain sequence. Germline V gene sequence: CDR1 SQVTM, CDR2 ANQGSEA. The V and J ends lost 0 bases and 12 bases respectively, with 18 bases between them. This CDR3 spans 14 amino acids. The data are from a study of cytotoxic CD8 clonotypes in ibrutinib-treated CLL. The protocol was immunoSEQ multiplex PCR, while the TCRdb copy is restricted to in-frame clones and leaves out a portion. The table has more than 35,000 clones, 71% seen once. With cryopreserved PBMCs as the source, 1.5 to 2 micrograms of genomic DNA went to TCR beta libraries. The chain carries TRBV29-1 and TRBJ2-1, with a tentative D call TRBD2 (6 bases). The TCR was taken from a human donor with chronic lymphocytic leukemia. The sequencing here drew on PBMCs, taken at disease progression, from a patient treated with ibrutinib. The CDR3, as DNA: TGCAGCGTTGAAGACCAGGGAGGAGGTGAAGGGCAGTTCTTC. The encoded protein is CSVEDQGGGEGQFF.